This T cell receptor beta chain was captured by sequencing in a study of vaccination and CD4 T cells after COVID-19. On the study more broadly: The makeup of the convalescents was six males and four females, two of them Hispanic.

This clonotype has only a few counts. What it recognizes is unknown. The Oncomine TCR Beta short-read assay generated sequence data from the DNA of cultured CD4+ T cells. Each CDR3 protein gets one entry after TCRdb re-called the PCR reads with MiXCR. The table shows more than 8,000 distinct CDR3 sequences, with 26% occurring only once. Treatment in this sample: approximately nine-day PBMC culture with coronavirus spike peptide pools or control peptides (ViraFEST assay). The authors cultured fewer than 2.5 million PBMCs per well with 9.5 to 10 IU/ml IL-2 and roughly 9.3 ug/ml peptide pools. The V gene lost 5 bases and the J gene lost 4 bases, with 15 bases spanning the gap. Germline loops: CDR1 SEHNR, CDR2 FQNEAQ (reference sequence). The CDR3 spans 15 residues.

The origin of this receptor is a human donor who had recovered from COVID-19. This sequence joins TRBV7-9 and TRBJ2-1; possible D gene TRBD2, 6 bases. This material consisted of CD4+ T cells from blood, cultured in vitro, taken after SARS-CoV-2 vaccination. The CDR3 region has the DNA TGTGCCAGCAGCCCCTGGGGGGTGAGTTACAATGAGCAGTTCTTC. Translated: CASSPWGVSYNEQFF.